This TCR beta chain was captured in a study of OX40 agonist ivuxolimab in advanced cancers. Study summary: Three patients, one with hepatocellular carcinoma and two with cutaneous melanoma, responded partially.

Method: immunoSEQ multiplex PCR; TCRdb's copy keeps in-frame clones and lacks some. The top ten hold approximately 0.72% of the sample, which has about 73,000 clones, approximately 86% seen once. The CDR3 runs 14 residues. V dropped 3 bases and J dropped 3; count of bases not matched to a gene: 2. The germline CDR1 and CDR2 sequences are SGDLS and YYNGEE. This clone occurred once. The cohort excluded patients with autoimmune disease history or systemic immunosuppression. The TCR comes from an adult with an advanced solid tumor such as melanoma, head and neck, liver or kidney cancer. The chain joins TRBV9 to TRBJ2-7; 11 bases fit TRBD2. Sample: CD4+ or CD8+ T cells sorted from blood, taken in a trial of the OX40 agonist ivuxolimab. Written as DNA, the CDR3 is TGTGCCAGCAGCGCTAGCGGGGGGTTCTACGAGCAGTACTTC. Its protein is CASSASGGFYEQYF.